The clone carrying this TCR beta chain was recorded many times. What it binds is not known. This CDR3 comprises 12 residues. J gave up 9 bases and V 8 bases, and 9 bases lay outside the gene matches. The sample comes from a study of human T cells and chemical hapten exposure. Whole-study results and caveats: TCRs whose frequency exceeded 1 in 1000 remained the same following DPC sensitization.

Time point in this sample: healthy volunteer bleed at 6 weeks. Extraction yielded total RNA from whole blood (unfractionated). Original handling: Per-sample TCR counts ranged from roughly 20,000 to 700,000, median roughly 98,000. TCRdb itself ran the RACE reads through MiXCR, one entry per CDR3 protein. These V and J calls originate from TCRdb's pipeline instead of the authors' own analysis. The table includes about 65,000 distinct CDR3 sequences, 6% to 7% detected once. The V and J genes are TRBV12-3 or TRBV12-4 and TRBJ1-1; 7 bases fit TRBD1. This sequence originates from a female donor in good health. Some clones in this sample may be carry-over from other donors' samples. Sequencing input: whole blood. CDR3 in amino acids: CASAQGETKAFF. The CDR3 nucleotides read TGTGCCAGCGCCCAGGGGGAGACTAAAGCTTTCTTT.